The clone carrying this T cell receptor beta chain was detected once. TCRdb's copy holds only in-frame clones and misses some; the assay was immunoSEQ multiplex PCR. This table holds about 2,100,000 clones, roughly 91% found once. In the naive CD8 group, cells lacked CD45RO and were positively selected for CCR7, so terminally differentiated effector memory CD45RA+ cells were left out. The sample belongs to a study of shared clonotypes between healthy human individuals. The CDR3 sequence is 17 residues long. The ends were cut back, 2 bases at V and 4 bases at J, with 19 bases in the middle. The germline V gene has CDR1 SGDLS and CDR2 YYNGEE.

The chain couples TRBV9 to TRBJ2-1, with D tentatively TRBD2 (6 bases). Material for sequencing was naive CD8+ T cells from PBMCs. This clonotype was sampled from a young man in good health. Some clones in this sample may be carry-over from other donors' samples. CDR3 nucleotides: TGTGCCAGCAGCGTCCAATCACCGGACTACCTATACAATGAGCAGTTCTTC. Residues: CASSVQSPDYLYNEQFF.